This is a list of T cell receptor beta chains from one sample in a study of OX40 agonist ivuxolimab in advanced cancers. Sequencing was performed with immunoSEQ multiplex PCR; in TCRdb, only in-frame clones are kept and a portion is missing. The data show about 69,000 clones, with nearly 90% seen just once and approximately 10% held by the top ten. This material consisted of CD4+ or CD8+ T cells sorted from blood, taken in a trial of the OX40 agonist ivuxolimab. These receptors were taken from an adult with an advanced solid tumor such as melanoma, head and neck, liver or kidney cancer. Both conserved end residues are part of each CDR3. D genes are given only for firm matches. For some rows the clone size is stated as once, few or many, or as a class when expanded; others skip it.

NA | TRBJ2-1 | NA | TRBV19 | CASSPMPYNEQFF | TGTGCCAGTAGTCCAATGCCATACAATGAGCAGTTCTTC
once | TRBJ2-7 | NA | TRBV18 | CASSPPGRRSYEQYF | TGTGCCAGCTCCCCTCCAGGGAGAAGGTCCTACGAGCAGTACTTC
NA | TRBJ2-7 | NA | TRBV6-1 | CASSEVQVYEQYF | TGTGCCAGCAGTGAAGTTCAGGTCTACGAGCAGTACTTC
NA | TRBJ2-6 | NA | TRBV7-6 | CASKKGPSSGANVLTF | TGTGCCAGCAAAAAGGGACCCAGCTCTGGGGCCAACGTCCTGACTTTC
NA | TRBJ2-5 | NA | TRBV23-1 | CASSLGETQYF | TGCGCCAGCAGTCTGGGGGAGACCCAGTACTTC
NA | TRBJ1-3 | TRBD1 | TRBV28 | CASTQDRSFSGNTIYF | TGTGCCAGCACCCAGGACAGGTCCTTCTCTGGAAACACCATATATTTT
once | TRBJ2-3 | TRBD1 | TRBV27 | CASRDDRGTDTQYF | TGTGCCAGCAGGGATGACAGGGGTACAGATACGCAGTATTTT
NA | TRBJ2-2 | NA | TRBV4-3 | CASSQVGTNTGELFF | TGCGCCAGCAGCCAAGTCGGGACGAACACCGGGGAGCTGTTTTTT
NA | TRBJ2-5 | TRBD1 | TRBV29-1 | CSVAPGTAGETQYF | TGCAGCGTTGCGCCAGGGACAGCAGGGGAGACCCAGTACTTC
NA | TRBJ1-5 | NA | TRBV5-1 | CASSLDRFSNQPQHF | TGCGCCAGCAGCTTGGACAGGTTTAGCAATCAGCCCCAGCATTTT
NA | TRBJ2-5 | TRBD2 | TRBV7-9 | CASSPVAGGPGTQYF | TGTGCCAGCAGCCCGGTAGCGGGAGGGCCAGGGACCCAGTACTTC
NA | TRBJ1-5 | NA | TRBV2 | CASRHNQPQHF | TGTGCCAGCCGCCATAATCAGCCCCAGCATTTT